These 6 T cell receptor beta chains originate from one sample sequenced in a study of blood T cell repertoires in COVID-19. Assay used: immunoSEQ multiplex PCR; TCRdb lists only in-frame clones, some missing. The sample includes some 83,000 clones, around 90% of them seen just once. Sequencing was performed on peripheral blood. The receptors stem from a man in his fifties or sixties with acute or convalescent COVID-19.

This chain connects TRBV9 to TRBJ1-4; D gene uncertain. CDR3 length equals 15 residues. Germline V gene data show CDR1 as SGDLS and CDR2 as YYNGEE. The V and J ends lost 0 bases and 0 bases respectively, with 6 bases between them. CDR3 sequence: CASSVDPATNEKLFF. CDR3 DNA sequence: TGTGCCAGCAGCGTAGATCCCGCAACTAATGAAAAACTGTTTTTT.

The chain combines TRBV7-9 with TRBJ1-4; TRBD1 agrees at 10 bases. CDR1 is SEHNR and CDR2 is FQNEAQ in the germline V gene (reference sequence). This CDR3 has 17 residues. V was clipped by 5 bases and J by 3 bases; unmatched bases: 9. The CDR3 spells CASSRDRGLAANEKLFF. The CDR3 DNA reads as TGTGCCAGCAGCCGGGACAGGGGATTAGCGGCTAATGAAAAACTGTTTTTT.

Only one count was recorded for this clone. V gene TRBV4-3 combines with J gene TRBJ2-6; D call uncertain. The CDR3 extends over 15 amino acids. Trimming took 3 bases from V and 2 from J, leaving 8 bases between them. Germline loops: CDR1 LGHNA, CDR2 YSLEER. The CDR3 spells CASSQTFPGANVLTF. The CDR3 region has the DNA TGCGCCAGCAGCCAGACATTTCCTGGGGCCAACGTCCTGACTTTC.

On this clone: Other DNA variants within this sample encode the same CDR3. The chain uses TRBV12-3 or TRBV12-4 and TRBJ1-2, with unresolved D. CDR3 length: 13 amino acids. V lost 6 bases, J lost 0 bases, and 8 bases lay in between. CDR3 sequence reads: CASSTTANYGYTF. The DNA of the CDR3 is TGTGCCAGCAGCACCACAGCTAACTATGGCTACACCTTC.

The V and J genes are TRBV4-1 and TRBJ2-1, with D perhaps TRBD2 (5 bases). V was cut by 0 bases and J by 0 bases, with 15 bases left in between. The germline CDR1 and CDR2 sequences are MGHRA and YSYEKL. There are 18 residues in the CDR3. CDR3 amino acids: CASSQETIRVYSYNEQFF. In nucleotides, the CDR3 is TGCGCCAGCAGCCAAGAGACTATAAGGGTTTACTCCTACAATGAGCAGTTCTTC.

This chain connects TRBV25-1 to TRBJ2-3, with 10 positions matching TRBD2. This CDR3 is 15 amino acids long. J gave up 1 base and V 6 bases, and 4 bases lay outside the gene matches. Germline CDR1 is MGHDK and CDR2 is SYGVNS. The CDR3 loop reads CASRGTSGGTDTQYF. The CDR3 DNA reads as TGTGCCAGCAGAGGTACTAGCGGGGGCACAGATACGCAGTATTTT.